What follows are 25 T cell receptor beta chains derived from one specimen sequenced in a study of blood T cells in healthy people across ages. A second PCR of 7 to 11 cycles used a sample-barcoded 5' primer and a J-beta primer mix. TCRdb re-called the 5' RACE reads through MiXCR, storing one row per CDR3 protein. Of about 1.1 million distinct CDR3 sequences in the sample, 30% to 40% were seen once. Source material: blood. All receptors come from a man between 18 and 35 years old in good health.

The chain is built from TRBV30 and TRBJ1-1; no definite D call. The CDR3 is 12 amino acids. V dropped 7 bases and J dropped 3 bases, with 12 bases sitting between them. CDR1 is GTSNPN and CDR2 is SVGIG in the germline V gene (reference sequence). CDR3 sequence: CAFLVADTEAFF. The CDR3 DNA reads as TGTGCCTTCCTGGTGGCTGACACTGAAGCTTTCTTT.

This clonotype was counted a few times. The rearrangement uses TRBV9 and TRBJ1-1; 7 bases match TRBD1. With V trimmed by 3 bases and J by 3 bases, 5 bases remained unmatched. Looked up from germline, CDR1 is SGDLS and CDR2 is YYNGEE. The CDR3 sequence is 14 residues long. As DNA, the CDR3 is TGTGCCAGCAGCGCGACAGGGAGGGACACTGAAGCTTTCTTT. It translates to CASSATGRDTEAFF.

This CDR3 is CASSLAIFSGAYGYTF. The CDR3 DNA follows: TGTGCCAGCAGCTTGGCCATTTTCTCCGGGGCGTATGGCTACACCTTC. The rearrangement joins TRBV5-8 to TRBJ1-2; TRBD1 is a possible D gene (5 bases). Per germline, CDR1 SGHTS and CDR2 YDEGEE. The length of the CDR3 is 16 residues. V was pared by 0 bases and J by 5 bases, with 17 bases between.

This chain connects TRBV30 to TRBJ2-2; no definite D call. Germline V gene sequence: CDR1 GTSNPN, CDR2 SVGIG (reference sequence). The CDR3 runs 14 residues. V was pared by 0 bases and J by 3 bases, with 8 bases between. This CDR3 is CAWSVLRYTGELFF. Written as DNA, the CDR3 is TGTGCCTGGAGTGTACTTCGGTACACCGGGGAGCTGTTTTTT.

The chain carries TRBV5-1 and TRBJ2-1; the match to TRBD1 covers 8 bases. The CDR3 is 16 residues long. The V gene's germline CDR1 is SGHRS and CDR2 YFSETQ. Trimming cost V 2 bases and J 8 bases; bases outside gene matches: 12. The CDR3 spells CASSFPKTGANDEQFF. DNA for the CDR3: TGCGCCAGCAGCTTCCCTAAGACAGGGGCTAACGATGAGCAGTTCTTC.

The chain couples TRBV4-3 to TRBJ2-1; the match to TRBD2 covers 9 bases. Trimming cost V 4 bases and J 0 bases; bases outside gene matches: 10. Germline assignment: CDR1 LGHNA and CDR2 YSLEER. The CDR3 contains 18 residues. This chain's CDR3 is CASSLLVAGGSSYNEQFF. The CDR3 bases are TGCGCCAGCAGCCTCCTGGTGGCGGGAGGGAGCTCCTACAATGAGCAGTTCTTC.

This clonotype was counted between two and nine times. V usage is TRBV14 and J usage is TRBJ1-2, with D perhaps TRBD1 (5 bases). CDR1 is SGHDN, CDR2 FVKESK, per germline. CDR3 length equals 14 residues. V lost 1 base to trimming and J lost 4 bases, with 10 bases between them. As DNA, the CDR3 is TGTGCCAGCAGCCAAGTTGGGACCTTCTATGGCTACACCTTC. Its translation: CASSQVGTFYGYTF.

This clonotype was observed a handful of times. The rearrangement links TRBV4-3 to TRBJ1-5; D remains unclear. Germline V lookup: CDR1 LGHNA, CDR2 YSLEER. This CDR3 spans 19 amino acids. V gave up 0 bases and J gave up 0 bases, with 18 bases separating them. The chain's CDR3 is CASSQDLGSSPGSNQPQHF. As DNA, the CDR3 is TGCGCCAGCAGCCAAGATCTGGGATCCTCCCCCGGTAGCAATCAGCCCCAGCATTTT.

This sequence joins TRBV7-9 and TRBJ1-4; unclear D gene. The CDR3 sequence is 14 residues long. Germline V gene lookup returns CDR1 SEHNR and CDR2 FQNEAQ (reference sequence). The V end lost 5 bases, the J end lost 4 bases, and 11 bases lay between the germline ends. The CDR3 loop is CASSPIEDNEKLFF. In nucleotides, the CDR3 is TGTGCCAGCAGCCCCATAGAGGATAATGAAAAACTGTTTTTT.

The V call is TRBV7-9, the J call TRBJ2-1, with D unclear. V shed 3 bases and J shed 5 bases, with 14 bases lying between them. Germline V gene sequence: CDR1 SEHNR, CDR2 FQNEAQ (reference sequence). This CDR3 region has 15 residues. In DNA, the CDR3 is TGTGCCAGCAGCTTCACTCGGGTAAGGGACAATGAGCAGTTCTTC. Protein sequence: CASSFTRVRDNEQFF. The variable domain in full, with the rest retrieved from reference TRBV7-9 and TRBJ2-1, is DTGVSQNPRHKITKRGQNVTFRCDPISEHNRLYWYRQTLGQGPEFLTYFQNEAQLEKSRLLSDRFSAERPKGSFSTLEIQRTEQGDSAMYLCASSFTRVRDNEQFFGPGTRLTVL.

This clonotype has more than one count but fewer than ten. The chain recombines TRBV12-3 or TRBV12-4 with TRBJ2-1; D gene uncertain. The CDR3 covers 17 residues. V lost 5 bases and J 0 bases, leaving 17 bases between the germline ends. The DNA for the CDR3 is TGTGCCAGCAGTCCCGGACCGGATTTGAGCTCCTACAATGAGCAGTTCTTC. This translates into CASSPGPDLSSYNEQFF.

V and J are TRBV27 and TRBJ2-4; a possible D gene is TRBD1 (6 bases). The J call may be incorrect, as the DNA end agrees better with TRBJ2-7. This CDR3 has 16 residues. Germline V lookup: CDR1 MNHEY, CDR2 SMNVEV (reference sequence). The CDR3 reads CASSFSGTNFRYEQYF. In nucleotides, the CDR3 is TGTGCCAGCAGTTTTTCCGGGACAAACTTCCGATACGAGCAGTACTTC.

Concerning this clonotype: One end of the junction does not line up with germline, which may come from a read error. The chain carries TRBV4-2 and TRBJ1-2; the D is unclear. Germline CDR1 and CDR2: LGHNA and YNFKEQ. CDR3 length: 15 amino acids. The CDR3 region is CVSSQDPGTLDGCTF. In DNA, the CDR3 is TGTGTCAGCAGCCAAGATCCCGGCACATTGGATGGCTGCACCTTC.

This clonotype was picked up a small number of times. The V gene is TRBV5-1, the J gene TRBJ1-1, with a weak D call TRBD1 (6 bases). V shed 0 bases and J shed 13 bases, with 10 bases lying between them. Germline values: CDR1 SGHRS, CDR2 YFSETQ. The CDR3 extends over 11 amino acids. CDR3 coding DNA: TGCGCCAGCAGCTTGGATCAGGGGCTTTTCTTT. It yields the protein CASSLDQGLFF.

The chain employs TRBV12-3 or TRBV12-4 and TRBJ2-3, with TRBD2 as a possible D gene (5 bases). Trimming stripped 7 bases from V and 0 bases from J, with 14 bases between. The CDR3 contains 15 residues. The CDR3 reads CASMVAGASTDTQYF. Written as DNA, the CDR3 is TGTGCCAGCATGGTGGCGGGCGCTAGCACAGATACGCAGTATTTT.

The V gene is TRBV29-1, the J gene TRBJ2-4; 9 bases are shared with TRBD1. Gene TRBJ2-7 matches the end of the DNA better, so the J call may be wrong. Germline CDR1 and CDR2: SQVTM and ANQGSEA. This CDR3 contains 13 residues. The CDR3 loop reads CSVLRDRVYEQYF. CDR3 sequence (DNA): TGCAGCGTACTACGGGACAGGGTCTACGAGCAGTACTTC.

This chain connects TRBV18 to TRBJ1-1; 7 nucleotides match TRBD1. The junction had 11 bases not matched to a gene; V was cut back by 6 bases and J by 4 bases. Germline CDR1 reads KGHSH; CDR2 reads LQKENI. The CDR3 contains 15 residues. The CDR3 loop reads CASSSAGGAITEAFF. In DNA, the CDR3 is TGTGCCAGCTCTTCAGCAGGGGGGGCAATCACTGAAGCTTTCTTT.

This clonotype has more than one count but fewer than ten. The chain joins TRBV29-1 to TRBJ2-5; 9 bases are a match to TRBD2. The germline V gene has CDR1 SQVTM and CDR2 ANQGSEA. V shed 7 bases and J 4 bases; nucleotides not matched to a gene: 16. There are 16 residues in the CDR3. The DNA of the CDR3 is TGCAGCGCCCAACCGACTAGCGGTGGGGGGGTAGAGACCCAGTACTTC. Translation gives CSAQPTSGGGVETQYF.

This sequence joins TRBV12-3 or TRBV12-4 and TRBJ1-4; 9 bases agree with TRBD1. This CDR3 is 16 amino acids long. With V trimmed by 4 bases and J by 6 bases, 9 bases remained unmatched. CDR3 loop: CASSSSQTGGDEKLFF. CDR3 sequence (DNA): TGTGCCAGCAGTTCAAGCCAAACAGGGGGCGATGAAAAACTGTTTTTT.

The genes are TRBV6-6 and TRBJ2-2, with a possible D match to TRBD2 (6 bases). Germline V gene lookup returns CDR1 MNHNY and CDR2 SVGAGI (reference sequence). With 7 bases removed from V and 6 bases from J, the gap between germline ends came to 18 bases. The CDR3 consists of 15 residues. CDR3 in amino acids: CASNMEGREAGELFF. DNA for the CDR3: TGTGCCAGCAATATGGAGGGCAGGGAGGCCGGGGAGCTGTTTTTT.

This clonotype was detected a few times. The J gene is TRBJ2-5, the V gene TRBV6-5, with a weak D call TRBD2 (6 bases). The ends were cut back, 5 bases at V and 5 bases at J, with 15 bases in the middle. The CDR3 is 14 amino acids. Germline assignment: CDR1 MNHEY and CDR2 SVGAGI. CDR3 bases: TGTGCCAGCAGTGACGAATCGGAGGGGGAGACCCAGTACTTC. Residues: CASSDESEGETQYF.

This clonotype was counted between two and nine times. V usage is TRBV12-3 or TRBV12-4 and J usage is TRBJ1-1; D may be TRBD1 (6 bases). Trimming removed 6 bases at V and 0 bases at J, with 29 bases between. The CDR3 has 20 residues. The CDR3 sequence is CASRPNPLIWTRGMNTEAFF. The CDR3 DNA reads TGTGCCAGCAGACCCAACCCCCTAATTTGGACCAGGGGCATGAACACTGAAGCTTTCTTT.

This clonotype came up once. This chain connects TRBV6-2 or TRBV6-3 to TRBJ2-7, with 9 bases lining up with TRBD1. The CDR3 contains 16 residues. Germline loops: CDR1 MNHEY, CDR2 SVGEGT. The junction had 8 bases not matched to a gene; V was cut back by 2 bases and J by 3 bases. CDR3 in amino acids: CASSYAFPGQGYEQYF. In DNA form, the CDR3 reads TGTGCCAGCAGTTACGCTTTCCCGGGACAGGGCTACGAGCAGTACTTC.

This clonotype was observed a handful of times. The chain is built from TRBV4-3 and TRBJ1-4, with a weak D call TRBD1 (5 bases). The germline V gene has CDR1 LGHNA and CDR2 YSLEER. V was clipped by 0 bases and J by 7 bases, with 12 bases between them. The CDR3 spans 15 residues. The CDR3 nucleotides read TGCGCCAGCAGCCAAGATGGGGGGGGAAGTGAAAAACTGTTTTTT. It codes for CASSQDGGGSEKLFF.

This clonotype has more than one count but fewer than ten. The chain employs TRBV29-1 and TRBJ1-1; no reliable D call. The length of the CDR3 is 13 residues. Germline V gene sequence: CDR1 SQVTM, CDR2 ANQGSEA. Deletions cut 0 bases from V and 1 base from J, with 6 bases between. The CDR3 coding sequence is TGCAGCGTTGAAGATGGAGAGAACACTGAAGCTTTCTTT. This encodes CSVEDGENTEAFF.